Presented here are 3 T cell receptor beta chains from one specimen sequenced in a study of shared clonotypes between healthy human individuals. This table comes from immunoSEQ multiplex PCR, and its TCRdb copy is limited to in-frame clones, with some not included. The sample consists of around 440,000 clones, around 77% of them appearing once. The sequenced sample was PBMCs. The receptors originated from a woman aged 40 to 50 in good health. Some clones in this sample may be carry-over from other donors' samples.

In regard to this clone: It is likely a read error: a sequence one base away is far more abundant. The same CDR3 arises from other DNA sequences in this sample as well. The chain carries TRBV10-3 and TRBJ2-7; D is ambiguous. The germline gives CDR1 ENHRY, CDR2 SYGVKD. The CDR3 extends over 12 amino acids. CDR3 sequence: CAISAGSYEQYF. DNA of the CDR3: TGTGCCATCAGTGCCGGATCCTACGAGCAGTACTTT.

The V call is TRBV19, the J call TRBJ2-3; TRBD1 is a possible D gene (5 bases). Trimming pared 5 bases from V and 2 bases from J, leaving 17 bases between. Germline loops: CDR1 LNHDA, CDR2 SQIVND (reference sequence). CDR3 length: 16 amino acids. This CDR3 is CASSVGPLGPTDTQYF. The CDR3 coding sequence is TGTGCCAGTAGTGTGGGCCCTTTGGGGCCCACAGATACGCAGTATTTT. Supplemented by reference TRBV19 and TRBJ2-3, the full variable domain reads DGGITQSPKYLFRKEGQNVTLSCEQNLNHDAMYWYRQDPGQGLRLIYYSQIVNDFQKGDIAEGYSVSREKKESFPLTVTSAQKNPTAFYLCASSVGPLGPTDTQYFGPGTRLTVL.

This rearrangement joins TRBV9 to TRBJ2-3; no clear D. CDR1 SGDLS and CDR2 YYNGEE come from the germline V gene. V lost 3 bases and J 0 bases, leaving 5 bases between the germline ends. This CDR3 has 13 amino acids. For the CDR3, the DNA is TGTGCCAGCAGCGGGCAAAGCACAGATACGCAGTATTTT. Translating it yields CASSGQSTDTQYF.